A single sample gave rise to the 10 T cell receptor beta chains below, sequenced in a study of beta chain features in type 1 diabetes. Study-level results: Among all four CD4+ subsets, Type 1 diabetes patients had TCRB CDR3s that were moderately but significantly shorter.

Their antigens remain unidentified. Expressed TCRB transcripts got sequenced, as all isolated RNA was reverse transcribed. The table came from immunoSEQ multiplex PCR; TCRdb's copy has only in-frame clones and leaves some out. This sample has about 740,000 clones, with roughly 12% found just once. The material sequenced was naive CD4+ T cells from blood. These receptors originate from a man aged 18 to 30 with type 1 diabetes.

Note on this clone: The sample has other DNA sequences that encode this CDR3 too. The chain links TRBV5-4 to TRBJ1-2; maybe TRBD1 (6 bases). Germline loops: CDR1 SGHNT, CDR2 YYREEE (reference sequence). V dropped 4 bases and J dropped 4 bases, with 11 bases sitting between them. The CDR3 contains 13 residues. The CDR3: CASSPGEGYGYTF. The CDR3 nucleotides are TGTGCCAGCAGCCCAGGGGAGGGCTATGGCTACACCTTC.

This clone occurred a few times. This sequence joins TRBV5-1 and TRBJ2-3, with TRBD2 identical over 8 bases. This CDR3 spans 13 amino acids. Losses at the gene ends were 4 bases for V and 6 bases for J; bases not matched to a gene: 4. The germline CDR1 and CDR2 sequences are SGHRS and YFSETQ. CDR3 bases: TGCGCCAGCAGCCCGGGAGGGGCTGATACGCAGTATTTT. This translates into CASSPGGADTQYF.

This chain joins TRBV7-6 and TRBJ2-5, with 8 bases aligning to TRBD1. CDR3 size: 15 residues. From germline, CDR1 is SGHVS and CDR2 FNYEAQ. V shed 5 bases and J 2 bases; nucleotides not matched to a gene: 7. The CDR3 DNA sequence: TGTGCCAGCAGCACCGACAGGGGACAGCAAGAGACCCAGTACTTC. Encoded protein: CASSTDRGQQETQYF.

This clone has just a few counts. V is TRBV10-3 and J is TRBJ2-2, with D possibly matching TRBD2 (5 bases). The V and J ends lost 7 bases and 0 bases respectively, with 6 bases between them. There are 13 residues in the CDR3. The germline CDR1 and CDR2 sequences are ENHRY and SYGVKD. As DNA, the CDR3 is TGTGCCATCATGGGAGCGAACACCGGGGAGCTGTTTTTT. Protein sequence: CAIMGANTGELFF.

There are a few counts of this clone. The chain combines TRBV15 with TRBJ1-5; D gene uncertain. V was clipped by 1 base and J by 0 bases, with 16 bases between them. From germline, CDR1 is LNHNV and CDR2 YYDKDF (reference sequence). The CDR3 runs to 18 residues. This CDR3 is CATSRGAPVTLSNQPQHF. The CDR3 nucleotides read TGTGCCACCAGCAGAGGAGCTCCAGTAACCCTTAGCAATCAGCCCCAGCATTTT. The full variable domain, its missing parts supplied by reference TRBV15 and TRBJ1-5, is DAMVIQNPRYQVTQFGKPVTLSCSQTLNHNVMYWYQQKSSQAPKLLFHYYDKDFNNEADTPDNFQSRRPNTSFCFLDIRSPGLGDTAMYLCATSRGAPVTLSNQPQHFGDGTRLSIL.

The chain is built from TRBV4-1 and TRBJ1-4; TRBD1 might be the D (6 bases). Germline-derived CDR1 and CDR2 are MGHRA and YSYEKL. The CDR3 has 14 amino acids. The V gene lost 2 bases and the J gene lost 8 bases, with 12 bases spanning the gap. The CDR3 region is CASSQRGTDEKLFF. In DNA form, the CDR3 reads TGCGCCAGCAGCCAAAGGGGGACTGACGAAAAACTGTTTTTT.

This clone was detected a few times. The V gene is TRBV7-3, the J gene TRBJ2-1; D not resolved. This CDR3 is 14 amino acids long. V dropped 7 bases and J dropped 0 bases, with 10 bases sitting between them. The V gene's germline CDR1 is SGHTA and CDR2 FQGTGA. CDR3 DNA sequence: TGTGCCAGCAAGGTGGCAAGCTCCTACAATGAGCAGTTCTTC. Translation gives CASKVASSYNEQFF. Using reference TRBV7-3 and TRBJ2-1 for the parts outside the CDR3, the full variable domain is GAGVSQTPSNKVTEKGKYVELRCDPISGHTALYWYRQSLGQGPEFLIYFQGTGAADDSGLPNDRFFAVRPEGSVSTLKIQRTERGDSAVYLCASKVASSYNEQFFGPGTRLTVL.

This chain links TRBV6-1 with TRBJ1-5; D call uncertain. V was trimmed by 2 bases and J by 4 bases, leaving 18 bases between them. Germline CDR1 and CDR2: MNHNS and SASEGT. The CDR3 is 17 amino acids. Written as DNA, the CDR3 is TGTGCCAGCAGTGAATTACGGGCCAGGTTATTGAATCAGCCCCAGCATTTT. This codes for CASSELRARLLNQPQHF.

This clone has only a few counts. This rearrangement joins TRBV1 to TRBJ1-5. TRBV1 is deemed a pseudogene. The CDR3 contains 14 residues. In DNA form, the CDR3 reads TGCACCAGCAGCCAGGCCCGGGGCAATCAGCCCCAGCATTTT. Translated: CTSSQARGNQPQHF.

In its sample, this clone was seen once. CDR3 in amino acids: CASSTTPGRGDGLPIQYF. CDR3 in DNA: TGTGCCAGTAGCACAACCCCGGGGAGAGGGGACGGCCTCCCCATTCAGTACTTC. V and J are TRBV19 and TRBJ2-4; either TRBD1 or TRBD2 may supply D (5 bases each). CDR1 LNHDA and CDR2 SQIVND come from the germline V gene (reference sequence). Trimming stripped 6 bases from V and 9 bases from J, with 30 bases between. This CDR3 spans 18 amino acids.